The 17 T cell receptor beta chains in this list originate from one sample, sequenced in a study of Graves' ophthalmopathy and Graves' hyperthyroidism. Investigators amplified TCR beta CDR3 regions from RNA transcripts. HTBI primers were employed in first-round RT-PCR, then a second-round multiplex PCR followed. TCRdb processed the multiplex PCR reads anew with MiXCR; each CDR3 protein has one entry. This table has approximately 540,000 distinct CDR3 sequences, approximately 35% appearing once. Sample: peripheral blood or thyroid tissue (not recorded which). These receptors were taken from an adult man with Graves' hyperthyroidism.

This clonotype turned up a few times. J is TRBJ1-6 and V is TRBV20-1; TRBD1 matches 8 bases. The CDR3 totals 16 residues. CDR1 DFQATT and CDR2 SNEGSKA come from the germline V gene (reference sequence). With V trimmed by 0 bases and J by 6 bases, 7 bases remained unmatched. Here the CDR3 reads CSARDSGGAGNSPLHF. In nucleotides, the CDR3 is TGCAGTGCTAGAGATTCAGGGGGCGCCGGTAATTCACCCCTCCACTTT.

There are many counts of this clonotype. The chain uses TRBV6-5 and TRBJ2-7, with a weak D call TRBD2 (8 bases). Trimming took 5 bases from V and 7 from J, leaving 21 bases between them. This CDR3 spans 15 amino acids. Per germline, CDR1 MNHEY and CDR2 SVGAGI. The CDR3 sequence is CASSPPGRGLGEQYF. As DNA, the CDR3 is TGTGCCAGCAGTCCCCCCGGGAGGGGGCTGGGGGAGCAGTACTTC.

This clonotype was seen once. It may be a read error: a sequence one base away is much more abundant. The chain has TRBV7-8 and TRBJ2-6; no definite D call. Germline CDR1 SGHVS, CDR2 FQNEAQ. The length of the CDR3 is 12 residues. CDR3 coding DNA: TGTGCCAGCAGCTTAGGGGGCAACGTCCTGACTTTC. Translated, it gives CASSLGGNVLTF.

On this clonotype itself: This may come from a read error, since a much larger clone is one base off. The CDR3 sequence is CASGLLSDQQYF. CDR3 DNA: TGTGCCAGCGGCTTACTGAGCGACCAACAGTATTTT. The chain carries TRBV7-9 and TRBJ2-3; no clear D. The CDR3 has 12 amino acids. Germline lookup yields CDR1 SEHNR and CDR2 FQNEAQ (reference sequence).

The chain links TRBV2 to TRBJ2-3; a weak D match, TRBD2 (5 bases). The CDR3 totals 15 residues. V shed 6 bases and J shed 2 bases, with 15 bases lying between them. Looked up from germline, CDR1 is SNHLY and CDR2 is FYNNEI. This CDR3 reads CASRRSWEITDTQYF. CDR3 DNA sequence: TGTGCCAGCAGACGGTCATGGGAGATCACAGATACGCAGTATTTT. The full variable domain, rest sourced from reference TRBV2 and TRBJ2-3, is EPEVTQTPSHQVTQMGQEVILRCVPISNHLYFYWYRQILGQKVEFLVSFYNNEISEKSEIFDDQFSVERPDGSNFTLKIRSTKLEDSAMYFCASRRSWEITDTQYFGPGTRLTVL.

The chain has TRBV6-6 and TRBJ2-6; 7 bases are shared with TRBD1. Germline V gene data show CDR1 as MNHNY and CDR2 as SVGAGI (reference sequence). Losses at the gene ends were 1 base for V and 0 bases for J; bases not matched to a gene: 9. The CDR3 has 19 residues. The CDR3 coding sequence is TGTGCCAGCAGTTACTATCCCCCAGGGGGAAGCTCTGGGGCCAACGTCCTGACTTTC. Its protein product is CASSYYPPGGSSGANVLTF.

The chain links TRBV10-3 to TRBJ1-2; 10 bases fit TRBD1. The CDR3 runs 17 residues. The trim removed 0 bases at V and 10 bases at J, leaving 14 bases unmatched. Per germline, CDR1 ENHRY and CDR2 SYGVKD. The CDR3 protein is CAISESPGTGALTAYTF. Here the CDR3 DNA reads TGTGCCATCAGTGAGTCCCCCGGGACAGGGGCGCTAACCGCCTACACCTTC.

This clonotype was detected many times. The V call is TRBV20-1, the J call TRBJ1-4; a possible D gene is TRBD1 (5 bases). In germline, CDR1 is DFQATT, CDR2 SNEGSKA (reference sequence). The V and J ends lost 1 base and 8 bases respectively, with 14 bases between them. CDR3 length: 14 amino acids. CDR3 amino acids: CSARVDRIEEKLFF. CDR3 nucleotides: TGCAGTGCTAGAGTAGACAGAATTGAAGAAAAACTGTTTTTT.

This clonotype appeared many times. This chain connects TRBV4-2 to TRBJ1-2; D perhaps matches TRBD1 (5 bases). The germline CDR1 and CDR2 sequences are LGHNA and YNFKEQ. The CDR3 totals 15 residues. Trimming took off 0 bases at V and 3 bases at J, with 11 bases between the two ends. CDR3 nucleotide sequence: TGTGCCAGCAGCCAAGATCGGGCGGGACACTATGGCTACACCTTC. It encodes CASSQDRAGHYGYTF.

This clonotype was detected a few times. One junction end does not reproduce the germline sequence, and a read error may be involved. This chain links TRBV7-7 with TRBJ2-7; unclear D gene. Germline V CDR1 and CDR2: SSHAT, FNYEAQ (reference sequence). There are 12 residues in the CDR3. CDR3 protein: CASSLFGYEQYF. DNA for the CDR3: TGTGCTAGCAGCTTATTCGGATACGAGCAGTACTTC. The full variable domain, its missing parts supplied by reference TRBV7-7 and TRBJ2-7, is GAGVSQSPRYKVTKRGQDVTLRCDPISSHATLYWYQQALGQGPEFLTYFNYEAQPDKSGLPSDRFSAERPEGSISTLTIQRTEQRDSAMYRCASSLFGYEQYFGPGTRLTVT.

This clonotype showed up many times. This chain connects TRBV5-1 to TRBJ2-7; 7 bases are a match to TRBD1. This CDR3 spans 13 amino acids. The germline CDR1 and CDR2 sequences are SGHRS and YFSETQ. J gave up 6 bases and V 4 bases, and 7 bases lay outside the gene matches. Here the CDR3 reads CASSLGQYSEQYF. In DNA, the CDR3 is TGCGCCAGCAGCCTGGGACAGTACTCCGAGCAGTACTTC. Supplemented by reference TRBV5-1 and TRBJ2-7, the full variable domain reads KAGVTQTPRYLIKTRGQQVTLSCSPISGHRSVSWYQQTPGQGLQFLFEYFSETQRNKGNFPGRFSGRQFSNSRSEMNVSTLELGDSALYLCASSLGQYSEQYFGPGTRLTVT.

The rearrangement uses TRBV19 and TRBJ1-1, with D possibly TRBD1 on 6 matching bases. The ends were cut back, 11 bases at V and 0 bases at J, with 16 bases in the middle. From germline, CDR1 is LNHDA and CDR2 SQIVND (reference sequence). The CDR3 extends over 14 amino acids. This CDR3 is CAWSPGALNTEAFF. CDR3 bases: TGTGCCTGGAGTCCAGGGGCCCTGAACACTGAAGCTTTCTTT.

With regard to this clonotype: It may be a read error: a sequence one base away is much more abundant. The chain carries TRBV6-5 and TRBJ1-5, with no clear D. Trimming left V 7 bases short and J 7 bases short, with 14 bases between. The CDR3 runs 13 residues. CDR1 is MNHEY and CDR2 is SVGAGI in the germline V gene. CDR3 nucleotide sequence: TGTGCCAGCAATCTCAACAACGGGCAGCCCCAGCATTTT. Residues: CASNLNNGQPQHF.

Comment on this clonotype: In this CDR3 the conserved last residue, phenylalanine or tryptophan, is missing, so a read error is likely. The DNA is omitted, as the CDR3 cannot be located on it reliably, and the CDR3 follows TCRdb's listing. The chain uses TRBV4-1 and TRBJ1-3; whether TRBD1, the table's D call, matches the DNA was not checked. Germline V CDR1 and CDR2: MGHRA, YSYEKL. The length of the CDR3 is 9 amino acids, counting both ends. CDR3 sequence: CASSLNPGV.

This clonotype was counted at least ten times. J is TRBJ1-5 and V is TRBV7-9; D uncertain. The CDR3 length is 13 residues. Germline V gives CDR1 SEHNR, CDR2 FQNEAQ (reference sequence). V was cut by 1 base and J by 7 bases, with 8 bases left in between. The CDR3 nucleotides are TGTGCCAGCAGCTTAGACTTGGGGCAGCCCCAGCATTTT. This codes for CASSLDLGQPQHF.

This clonotype was seen once. The rearrangement uses TRBV20-1 and TRBJ2-7; weak D call: TRBD2 (5 bases). Germline loops: CDR1 DFQATT, CDR2 SNEGSKA (reference sequence). V was pared by 6 bases and J by 1 base, with 13 bases between. CDR3 length: 13 residues. The CDR3 DNA is TGCAGTGCCCGGGATCTATTATCCTACGAGCAGTACTTC. Its translation: CSARDLLSYEQYF.

This clonotype was observed at least ten times. This chain links TRBV7-8 with TRBJ2-7; D is possibly TRBD1 (6 bases). The CDR3 length is 14 residues. V lost 2 bases to trimming and J lost 5 bases, with 13 bases between them. Germline assignment: CDR1 SGHVS and CDR2 FQNEAQ. The CDR3 here is CASSLSARGHEQYF. The CDR3 nucleotides are TGTGCCAGCAGCTTAAGTGCCAGGGGCCACGAGCAGTACTTC.